Reported below is one TCR beta chain. Its antigen is undetermined. Unique molecular identifiers tagged the TCR beta cDNA libraries. Between about 0.9 and 11 million T cells gave rise to 450,000 to 650,000 cDNA molecules. TCRdb ran MiXCR on the PCR reads and lists one entry per CDR3 protein. The sample includes roughly 700,000 distinct CDR3 sequences, less than 35% of them seen just once. Trimming took 0 bases from V and 1 from J, leaving 6 bases between them. The CDR3 loop spans 14 amino acids. In germline, CDR1 is LNHNV, CDR2 YYDKDF (reference sequence). This specimen belongs to a study of post-analysis software for immune sequencing data. Study summary: Relapsing-remitting, secondary progressive and progressive-relapsing multiple sclerosis were all included among the disease courses.

Regarding the study as a whole: Included in a set of roughly 5 TRBV segments more frequent in patients than controls were TRBV5-6, TRBV5-1 and TRBV20-1. Controls had significantly higher normalized Chao1 diversity than multiple sclerosis patients. By F measure, strong co-clustering occurred among samples prepared in the same batch.

Sequencing was performed on blood. J is TRBJ2-5 and V is TRBV15, with D uncertain. The clonotype was recovered from a girl aged 10 to 17 with multiple sclerosis. In nucleotides, the CDR3 is TGTGCCACCAGCAGAGACGCCAGCCAAGAGACCCAGTACTTC. This sequence encodes CATSRDASQETQYF.